A selection of T cell receptor beta chains follows, all from one sample in a study of blood T cell repertoires in COVID-19. The protocol was immunoSEQ multiplex PCR, while the TCRdb copy is restricted to in-frame clones and leaves out a portion. The table shows 150,000 to 200,000 clones, with 84% occurring only once. The specimen sequenced was PBMCs or T cells enriched from blood (not recorded which). The receptors stem from a man aged 50-60 years who had recovered from COVID-19. Both conserved end residues are part of each CDR3. Fields, in order: V gene, D gene, J gene, clone size, CDR3 DNA, CDR3 protein. A D gene is named only where the DNA matches it firmly. Only some rows state a clone size, as once, few, many or a class for expanded clones.

TRBV7-3	-	TRBJ2-4	-	TGTGCCAGGGGTAGGGCAGGCGGGGCCGTCAACAAAAACATTCAGTACTTC	CARGRAGGAVNKNIQYF
TRBV18	-	TRBJ1-2	-	TGTGCCAGCGGTCTAAGGGGGATCTATGGCTACACCTTC	CASGLRGIYGYTF
TRBV20-1	-	TRBJ1-1	once	TGCAGTGCTAGTTCGGACACTGAAGCTTTCTTT	CSASSDTEAFF
TRBV5-1	TRBD1	TRBJ1-3	-	TGCGCCAGCAGCTGGGGGACAGGTCCTGGAAACACCATATATTTT	CASSWGTGPGNTIYF
TRBV9	-	TRBJ1-2	-	TGTGCCAGCAGCGTAGGAGAGTCAAATAACTATGGCTACACCTTC	CASSVGESNNYGYTF
TRBV5-1	-	TRBJ1-5	-	TGCGCCAGCAGCTGGGGACAAGGAACGGGGCAGCCCCAGCATTTT	CASSWGQGTGQPQHF
TRBV12-5	-	TRBJ1-1	-	TGTGCTAGTGGTTCCTTTAACAGGGTGGGGACTGAAGCTTTCTTT	CASGSFNRVGTEAFF
TRBV7-2	-	TRBJ2-2	-	TGTGCCAGCAGCAACAGGGGGGGAAACGGGGAGCTGTTTTTT	CASSNRGGNGELFF
TRBV4-2	TRBD1	TRBJ2-3	-	TGTGCCAGCAGTCTGGGGACAGGGATAGATACGCAGTATTTT	CASSLGTGIDTQYF
TRBV3-1/TRBV3-2	-	TRBJ1-2	-	TGTGCCAGCAGCCCGGGGGGCGAGGGCTATGGCTACACCTTC	CASSPGGEGYGYTF
TRBV5-6	-	TRBJ1-6	-	TGTGCCAGCAGCTCGACCCCCGGGACTCGCATAACCAATTCACCCCTCCACTTT	CASSSTPGTRITNSPLHF
TRBV6-5	-	TRBJ1-3	-	TGTGCCAGCAGTTACGTGGTCGGGTCTGGAAACACCATATATTTT	CASSYVVGSGNTIYF
TRBV29-1	TRBD1	TRBJ1-6	-	TGCAGCGTTCAGCTAGGGACAGGGATTAATTCACCCCTCCACTTT	CSVQLGTGINSPLHF
TRBV7-8	-	TRBJ1-5	-	TGTGCCAGCAGCTTGGCACTACAGCCCCAGCATTTT	CASSLALQPQHF
TRBV19	-	TRBJ1-2	-	TGTGCCAGTAGTTCCCGGGTTGGGGCCGATGGCTACACCTTC	CASSSRVGADGYTF
TRBV5-5	TRBD2	TRBJ2-5	few	TGTGCCAGCAGCTCTGCCTCTGGACTAGCGGGGGTTTCGGGGACCCAGTACTTC	CASSSASGLAGVSGTQYF
TRBV9	-	TRBJ1-6	-	TGTGCCAGCAGCGTAGGGCAGGTCTACTCACCCCTCCACTTT	CASSVGQVYSPLHF
TRBV7-3	-	TRBJ1-2	-	TGTGCCAGCAGCCCCGGACGGGAATATGGCTACACCTTC	CASSPGREYGYTF
TRBV5-4	TRBD1	TRBJ1-2	-	TGTGCCAGCAGCCTGACAGGGGTTGGCTACACCTTC	CASSLTGVGYTF
TRBV10-1	-	TRBJ1-1	-	TGCGCCAGCAGTGGCCTTCGGGCTTTCTTT	CASSGLRAFF
TRBV7-3	TRBD1	TRBJ1-1	-	TGTGCCAGCAGGGGACAGGGAAACACTGAAGCTTTCTTT	CASRGQGNTEAFF
TRBV15	-	TRBJ1-5	-	TGTGCCACCAGCAGAGTAGGGGGCAATCAGCCCCAGCATTTT	CATSRVGGNQPQHF
TRBV18	-	TRBJ1-5	-	TGTGCCAGCTCCGAGGGTTCGGGTCAGCCCCAGCATTTT	CASSEGSGQPQHF
TRBV5-4	-	TRBJ1-2	-	TGTGCCAGCAGCGGGGCCCTGGTGGGATATGGCTACACCTTC	CASSGALVGYGYTF
TRBV3-1/TRBV3-2	TRBD1	TRBJ1-2	-	TGTGCCAGCAGCCAAGCCCAGGGGGCGGATGGCTACACCTTC	CASSQAQGADGYTF
TRBV5-1	-	TRBJ2-2	-	TGCGCCAGCAGCGACCAGGGAAGAACCGGGGAGCTGTTTTTT	CASSDQGRTGELFF
TRBV11-1	TRBD1	TRBJ2-7	few	TGTGCCAGCAGCTTAACGGACAGGGGAGGGTACGAGCAGTACTTC	CASSLTDRGGYEQYF
TRBV3-1/TRBV3-2	-	TRBJ2-5	-	TGTGCCAGCAGCCAGGCGGCGGTGGAGACCCAGTACTTC	CASSQAAVETQYF
TRBV4-3	TRBD1	TRBJ1-5	-	TGCGCCAGCAGCCCAGGGACAGGGGGCGCAGGGCAGCCCCAGCATTTT	CASSPGTGGAGQPQHF
TRBV5-1	TRBD2	TRBJ2-3	-	TGCGCCAGCAGCTTTATAGCGGGGGGTGCGGATACGCAGTATTTT	CASSFIAGGADTQYF
TRBV3-1/TRBV3-2	TRBD2	TRBJ2-7	-	TGTGCCAGCAGCCCTCCGACTAGCGGGGGGTTCCACGAGCAGTACTTC	CASSPPTSGGFHEQYF
TRBV10-3	-	TRBJ1-2	once	TGTGCCATCAGGGGCAGAAGTCCCTATGGCTACACCTTC	CAIRGRSPYGYTF
TRBV27	-	TRBJ1-5	-	TGTGCCAGCAGTTTAGGAGGGCCCAATCAGCCCCAGCATTTT	CASSLGGPNQPQHF
TRBV6-6	TRBD2	TRBJ2-5	-	TGTGCCAGCAGTTTGGGGGGGTTAGAGACCCAGTACTTC	CASSLGGLETQYF
TRBV7-8	TRBD1	TRBJ2-3	once	TGTGCCAGCAGCTTAGCAGGCAGGGGGATAGATACGCAGTATTTT	CASSLAGRGIDTQYF
TRBV5-1	TRBD1	TRBJ1-2	-	TGCGCCAGCAGCACAGGGGCTGAAGGCTACACCTTC	CASSTGAEGYTF